This T cell receptor (beta chain) was profiled in a study of T cell changes during pregnancy in multiple sclerosis. Clones were sequenced by immunoSEQ multiplex PCR, and TCRdb holds only the in-frame ones, with some missing. The sample has over 65,000 clones; around 90% are singletons. The receptor's source is a female donor with multiple sclerosis, enrolled in a pregnancy study. The sequences come from peripheral blood, collected in the second trimester of pregnancy.

The CDR3: CASSPRPQGYNEQFF. For the CDR3, the DNA is TGTGCCAGCTCACCACGCCCACAGGGCTACAATGAGCAGTTCTTC. The gene calls are TRBV18 and TRBJ2-1; perhaps TRBD1 as D (6 bases). The CDR3 extends over 15 amino acids. Germline CDR1 is KGHSH and CDR2 is LQKENI. V was cut by 1 base and J by 3 bases, with 10 bases left in between.